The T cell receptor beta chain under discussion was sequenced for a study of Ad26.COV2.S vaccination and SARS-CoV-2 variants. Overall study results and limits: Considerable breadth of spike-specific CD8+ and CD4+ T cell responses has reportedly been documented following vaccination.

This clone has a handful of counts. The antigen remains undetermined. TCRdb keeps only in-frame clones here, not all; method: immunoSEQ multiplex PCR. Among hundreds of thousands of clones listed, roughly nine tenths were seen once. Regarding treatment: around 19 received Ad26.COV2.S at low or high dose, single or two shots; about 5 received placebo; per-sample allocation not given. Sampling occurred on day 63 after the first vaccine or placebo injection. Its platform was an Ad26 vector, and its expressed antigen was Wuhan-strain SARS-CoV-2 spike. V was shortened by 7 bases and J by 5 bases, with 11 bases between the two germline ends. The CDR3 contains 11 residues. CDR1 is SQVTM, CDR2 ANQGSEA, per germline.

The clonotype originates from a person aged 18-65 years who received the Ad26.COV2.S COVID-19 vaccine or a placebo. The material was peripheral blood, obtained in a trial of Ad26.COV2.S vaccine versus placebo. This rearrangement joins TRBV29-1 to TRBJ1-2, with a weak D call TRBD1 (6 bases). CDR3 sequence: CSAGVGYGYTF. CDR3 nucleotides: TGCAGCGCAGGGGTTGGGTATGGCTACACCTTC.